This T cell receptor beta chain was obtained from a study of identical twins. Everyone who gave samples was a healthy Caucasian. cDNA molecules carried unique molecular identifiers, and template switching added a universal primer site. A single record per CDR3 protein comes from TCRdb applying MiXCR to the 5' RACE reads. The sample shows over 550,000 distinct CDR3 sequences, just over 7% of them seen only once. As for this clonotype: Germline is not matched at one junction end, which may reflect a read error.

This CDR3 region has 18 residues. The same specimen was also included in a second study, on yellow fever vaccine responses in identical twins. That source notes: Twins reportedly had a vaccine T cell response that seemed partly convergent, partly personalized.

The sequenced sample consisted of PBMCs. The chain employs TRBV12-3 or TRBV12-4 and TRBJ2-1, with a tentative D call TRBD2 (6 bases). The sequence derives from a young woman in good health. The CDR3 DNA reads TGTACCAGCAGTTTTTTCCCACCACGGACTAAGCGATACAATGAGCAGTTCTTC. Translated: CTSSFFPPRTKRYNEQFF.